The 21 T cell receptor beta chains given below trace back to one sample, sequenced in a study of T cell responses to AZD1222 COVID-19 vaccine. Here immunoSEQ multiplex PCR was the method, and the copy in TCRdb shows in-frame clones only, minus some. The profile shows tens of thousands of clones, 75% to 90% of them singletons. The specimen was peripheral blood, collected 28 days after the second AZD1222 dose. Receptors originate from an adult who received the AZD1222 COVID-19 vaccine.

The table lists this clone with a count of one. This chain links TRBV3-1 (or the pseudogene TRBV3-2) with TRBJ1-1; TRBD1 is a possible D gene (5 bases). Germline lookup yields CDR1 LGHDT and CDR2 YNNKEL (reference sequence). Trimming took off 3 bases at V and 6 bases at J, with 11 bases between the two ends. The CDR3 extends over 13 amino acids. The CDR3 region is CASSHPGGAEAFF. The DNA of the CDR3 is TGTGCCAGCAGCCACCCGGGGGGAGCTGAAGCTTTCTTT.

This rearrangement joins TRBV19 to TRBJ2-1, with TRBD2 matching over 8 bases. With 6 bases clipped from V and 8 bases from J, the junction kept 3 bases outside the gene matches. Germline CDR1 reads LNHDA; CDR2 reads SQIVND (reference sequence). The CDR3 length is 12 residues. CDR3 coding DNA: TGTGCCAGTAGGGGACTAGTCTATGAGCAGTTCTTC. This encodes CASRGLVYEQFF. Filled out from reference TRBV19 and TRBJ2-1, the complete variable domain reads DGGITQSPKYLFRKEGQNVTLSCEQNLNHDAMYWYRQDPGQGLRLIYYSQIVNDFQKGDIAEGYSVSREKKESFPLTVTSAQKNPTAFYLCASRGLVYEQFFGPGTRLTVL.

The J gene is TRBJ2-5, the V gene TRBV6-5; D is uncertain. The CDR3 has 14 residues. Germline loops: CDR1 MNHEY, CDR2 SVGAGI. V was trimmed by 0 bases and J by 1 base, leaving 6 bases between them. The CDR3 DNA reads as TGTGCCAGCAGTTACTCGGCCACCCAAGAGACCCAGTACTTC. Translated: CASSYSATQETQYF.

V gene TRBV30 combines with J gene TRBJ1-1, with 8 positions matching TRBD1. The CDR3 length is 12 residues. Trimming at V came to 8 bases and at J to 1 base, leaving 3 bases not matched to a gene. Germline-derived CDR1 and CDR2 are GTSNPN and SVGIG (reference sequence). This CDR3 is CAADRGNTEAFF. In nucleotides, the CDR3 is TGTGCCGCCGACAGGGGGAACACTGAAGCTTTCTTT. The full variable domain, in which reference TRBV30 and TRBJ1-1 provide the parts outside the CDR3, is SQTIHQWPATLVQPVGSPLSLECTVEGTSNPNLYWYRQAAGRGLQLLFYSVGIGQISSEVPQNLSASRPQDRQFILSSKKLLLSDSGFYLCAADRGNTEAFFGQGTRLTVV.

This clone was seen just once. The rearrangement links TRBV4-1 to TRBJ1-1; unclear D gene. Trimming cost V 3 bases and J 3 bases, with 5 bases left between them. Germline V CDR1 and CDR2: MGHRA, YSYEKL. This CDR3 contains 12 residues. CDR3 in amino acids: CASSHPYTEAFF. For the CDR3, the DNA is TGCGCCAGCAGCCACCCATACACTGAAGCTTTCTTT.

This rearrangement joins TRBV5-4 to TRBJ2-6; D is undetermined. The CDR3 is made up of 17 amino acids. Per the germline V gene, CDR1 is SGHNT and CDR2 is YYREEE (reference sequence). V lost 0 bases, J lost 0 bases, and 10 bases lay in between. In nucleotides, the CDR3 is TGTGCCAGCAGCTTGGGGGGTTGGTCCTCTGGGGCCAACGTCCTGACTTTC. Its protein product is CASSLGGWSSGANVLTF.

The chain uses TRBV27 and TRBJ1-5, with D uncertain. Trimming took 0 bases from V and 12 from J, leaving 12 bases between them. CDR1 and CDR2 (germline): MNHEY, SMNVEV (reference sequence). This CDR3 comprises 13 residues. This CDR3 is CASSLSSRSVQHF. In nucleotides, the CDR3 is TGTGCCAGCAGTTTATCGTCCAGGTCAGTCCAGCATTTT.

V usage is TRBV2 and J usage is TRBJ1-2; D gene ambiguous. This CDR3 contains 17 residues. Trimming shortened V by 5 bases and J by 2 bases, and 21 bases separated the two germline ends. CDR1 and CDR2 (germline): SNHLY, FYNNEI. DNA for the CDR3: TGTGCCAGCAGTCCTTCAGAGAATCTTGGATTAAACTATGGCTACACCTTC. It encodes CASSPSENLGLNYGYTF.

This clone was picked up one time. The chain uses TRBV5-1 and TRBJ2-2; 7 bases line up with TRBD1. The CDR3 has 16 amino acids. V lost 4 bases, J lost 0 bases, and 6 bases stayed unmatched. Germline V gene sequence: CDR1 SGHRS, CDR2 YFSETQ. Here the CDR3 DNA reads TGCGCCAGCAGCGAGGGACAGAACGCGAACACCGGGGAGCTGTTTTTT. It codes for CASSEGQNANTGELFF.

This clone was found once. This chain joins TRBV11-2 and TRBJ2-2; D not resolved. Germline V gene data show CDR1 as SGHAT and CDR2 as FQNNGV. Trimming shortened V by 5 bases and J by 6 bases, and 16 bases separated the two germline ends. The CDR3 spans 15 residues. The CDR3 sequence is CASSRSPGTAGELFF. CDR3 DNA: TGTGCCAGCAGCCGTAGCCCGGGTACGGCCGGGGAGCTGTTTTTT.

The genes are TRBV9 and TRBJ2-1, with a tentative D call TRBD2 (6 bases). CDR3 size: 16 residues. Germline V gene data show CDR1 as SGDLS and CDR2 as YYNGEE. The V and J ends lost 4 bases and 9 bases respectively, with 23 bases between them. Here the CDR3 reads CASSPPGLAMRGEQFF. The CDR3 DNA sequence: TGTGCCAGCAGCCCCCCAGGGCTAGCGATGCGGGGTGAGCAGTTCTTC.

This chain joins TRBV6-6 and TRBJ1-5; D perhaps matches TRBD1 (5 bases). V lost 6 bases, J lost 4 bases, and 13 bases lay in between. This CDR3 comprises 14 residues. Germline assignment: CDR1 MNHNY and CDR2 SVGAGI (reference sequence). This CDR3 reads CASSPPGGNQPQHF. For the CDR3, the DNA is TGTGCCAGCAGCCCCCCGGGGGGAAATCAGCCCCAGCATTTT.

The rearrangement uses TRBV4-1 and TRBJ2-5; D possibly corresponds to TRBD2 (7 bases). Trimming cost V 0 bases and J 7 bases, with 18 bases left between them. The CDR3 is made up of 16 amino acids. Germline V gene sequence: CDR1 MGHRA, CDR2 YSYEKL. The CDR3 reads CASSQEGGGHLGTQYF. The CDR3 bases are TGCGCCAGCAGCCAAGAAGGCGGGGGACACTTGGGGACCCAGTACTTC.

This chain links TRBV27 with TRBJ1-2; TRBD1 aligns across 9 bases. CDR1 is MNHEY and CDR2 is SMNVEV in the germline V gene (reference sequence). The length of the CDR3 is 14 residues. Germline trimming cut 6 bases from V and 4 bases from J; bases unmatched to any gene: 6. The CDR3 loop is CASRGGQGGYGYTF. The CDR3 DNA reads as TGTGCCAGCAGGGGGGGACAGGGTGGCTATGGCTACACCTTC.

The chain employs TRBV7-9 and TRBJ1-4, with D possibly matching TRBD1 (6 bases). Looked up from germline, CDR1 is SEHNR and CDR2 is FQNEAQ (reference sequence). The ends were cut back, 1 base at V and 2 bases at J, with 11 bases in the middle. CDR3 length: 16 amino acids. The CDR3 nucleotides are TGTGCCAGCAGCTTAGTGCTGGGGGGCACTAATGAAAAACTGTTTTTT. Its translation: CASSLVLGGTNEKLFF. The full variable domain, completed using reference TRBV7-9 and TRBJ1-4, is DTGVSQNPRHKITKRGQNVTFRCDPISEHNRLYWYRQTLGQGPEFLTYFQNEAQLEKSRLLSDRFSAERPKGSFSTLEIQRTEQGDSAMYLCASSLVLGGTNEKLFFGSGTQLSVL.

The chain is built from TRBV29-1 and TRBJ2-7; D may match TRBD1 or TRBD2 (8 bases each). Germline CDR1 is SQVTM and CDR2 is ANQGSEA. This CDR3 is built from 12 residues. V lost 6 bases to trimming and J lost 5 bases, with 14 bases between them. The chain's CDR3 is CSVRGRGDEQYF. The CDR3 DNA is TGCAGCGTCAGGGGGCGGGGGGACGAGCAGTACTTC.

In this sample, this clone turned up once. This chain links TRBV30 with TRBJ2-1; 7 bases align to TRBD2. The CDR3 runs to 13 residues. The germline CDR1 and CDR2 sequences are GTSNPN and SVGIG (reference sequence). The trim removed 4 bases at V and 7 bases at J, leaving 7 bases unmatched. CDR3 protein: CAWNRDYENEQFF. CDR3 bases: TGTGCCTGGAACCGGGACTATGAAAATGAGCAGTTCTTC.

The rearrangement joins TRBV5-4 to TRBJ1-1; D is perhaps TRBD1 (5 bases). Looked up from germline, CDR1 is SGHNT and CDR2 is YYREEE (reference sequence). The CDR3 length is 14 residues. Trimming pared 0 bases from V and 4 bases from J, leaving 10 bases between. CDR3 DNA: TGTGCCAGCAGCTTGGAGGGGTGGAGCACTGAAGCTTTCTTT. It encodes CASSLEGWSTEAFF.

This clone came up once. The chain uses TRBV7-9 and TRBJ1-1; 7 nucleotides agree with TRBD1. The trim removed 6 bases at V and 3 bases at J, leaving 4 bases unmatched. CDR1 SEHNR and CDR2 FQNEAQ come from the germline V gene (reference sequence). CDR3 size: 13 residues. This CDR3 is CASRDGTDTEAFF. The CDR3 DNA follows: TGTGCCAGCAGGGACGGGACAGACACTGAAGCTTTCTTT.

The chain links TRBV19 to TRBJ2-1, with 11 bases fitting TRBD2. The germline gives CDR1 LNHDA, CDR2 SQIVND (reference sequence). Unmatched junction bases numbered 4, after V lost 8 bases and J lost 7 bases. This CDR3 has 13 residues. CDR3 amino acids: CASSSGGLNEQFF. In DNA, the CDR3 is TGTGCCAGTTCTAGCGGGGGGCTGAATGAGCAGTTCTTC.

V usage is TRBV23-1 and J usage is TRBJ1-2, with a possible D match to TRBD1 (5 bases). Being an ORF, TRBV23-1 has a function that is uncertain. The CDR3 consists of 14 residues. Trimming took 7 bases from V and 0 from J, leaving 12 bases between them. CDR3 nucleotides: TGCGCCAGCAAGACTGGGGGGGCTAACTATGGCTACACCTTC. Amino acid sequence: CASKTGGANYGYTF.